The rows below give T cell receptor beta chains drawn from one sample of a study of CD8 T cells in ankylosing spondylitis. TCRdb called the 5' RACE reads again in MiXCR, with one record for every CDR3 protein. In the table there are about 240,000 distinct CDR3 sequences, roughly 8.6% of which are singletons. Sequenced sample: blood, either unsorted or a sorted T cell fraction (not recorded which). Receptor source: a male donor with ankylosing spondylitis or in good health (not recorded which). Each CDR3 is given with its conserved first and last residue. The D gene is left open where the match is weak. A row's size may be missing; if present it is once, few, many or a size class.

NA	TRBJ2-7	many	TRBV12-3/TRBV12-4	CASSPPAPGAEQYF	TGTGCCAGCAGCCCCCCAGCCCCCGGGGCCGAGCAGTACTTC
TRBD2	TRBJ2-3	many	TRBV20-1	CSARTLGGRTDTQYF	TGCAGTGCTAGAACCTTAGGCGGGAGGACAGATACGCAGTATTTT
NA	TRBJ2-1	many	TRBV12-3/TRBV12-4	CASSPRGSRNNEQFF	TGTGCCAGCAGCCCCCGTGGGAGCCGGAACAATGAGCAGTTCTTC
TRBD1	TRBJ2-5	few	TRBV2	CASSPGQGGQETQYF	TGTGCCAGCAGTCCCGGACAGGGGGGCCAAGAGACCCAGTACTTC
TRBD1	TRBJ1-1	many	TRBV5-1	CASSPGQANTEAFF	TGCGCCAGCAGCCCGGGACAGGCGAACACTGAAGCTTTCTTT
TRBD2	TRBJ2-1	NA	TRBV20-1	CSASLTLWMGGDNEQFF	TGCAGTGCTAGTCTTACTCTCTGGATGGGGGGGGACAATGAGCAGTTCTTC
TRBD1	TRBJ1-1	many	TRBV6-1	CASRLTGADTEAFF	TGTGCCAGCAGGTTGACAGGGGCGGACACTGAAGCTTTCTTT
TRBD1	TRBJ2-7	NA	TRBV6-2/TRBV6-3	CASSYPGQFYEQYF	TGTGCCAGCAGTTACCCGGGACAGTTCTACGAGCAGTACTTC
TRBD1	TRBJ1-2	NA	TRBV27	CASSLSGRGSSGYPF	TGTGCCAGCAGTTTGAGTGGCAGGGGGTCTAGTGGCTACCCCTTC
TRBD1	TRBJ2-3	many	TRBV12-3/TRBV12-4	CASTLPSGQGPDTQYF	TGTGCCAGCACCCTCCCGTCGGGACAGGGACCAGATACGCAGTATTTT
NA	TRBJ1-1	many	TRBV6-1	CASSLRPDRNTEAFF	TGTGCCAGCAGTCTTCGACCAGACAGGAACACTGAAGCTTTCTTT
NA	TRBJ1-5	many	TRBV6-1	CASSELPKGQPQHF	TGTGCCAGCAGTGAACTTCCAAAGGGGCAGCCCCAGCATTTT
NA	TRBJ1-4	many	TRBV7-8	CASSLSRNEKLFF	TGTGCCAGCAGCTTATCCAGAAATGAAAAACTGTTTTTT
NA	TRBJ2-3	many	TRBV5-1	CASSSTRRLSADTQYF	TGCGCCAGCAGCTCGACGCGCAGGCTGAGTGCAGATACGCAGTATTTT
NA	TRBJ2-7	few	TRBV7-2	CASSLGQGNTEQYF	TGTGCCAGCAGCTTAGGGCAGGGTAATACCGAGCAGTACTTC
NA	TRBJ2-5	many	TRBV12-3/TRBV12-4	CASSFTDGETQYF	TGTGCCAGCAGTTTCACTGATGGGGAGACCCAGTACTTC
NA	TRBJ1-1	many	TRBV29-1	CSVEDRATADPEAFF	TGCAGCGTTGAAGATAGGGCGACAGCCGATCCAGAAGCTTTCTTT
NA	TRBJ2-7	many	TRBV19	CASSSRGSGSYEQYF	TGTGCCAGTAGCTCGAGGGGTAGCGGCAGCTACGAGCAGTACTTC
NA	TRBJ1-1	many	TRBV20-1	CSAWTGTEDWAFF	TGCAGTGCTTGGACCGGGACCGAGGACTGGGCTTTCTTT
NA	TRBJ1-6	many	TRBV6-2/TRBV6-3	CASSYWGMDSPLHF	TGTGCCAGCAGTTACTGGGGTATGGATTCACCCCTCCACTTT
NA	TRBJ1-4	many	TRBV10-3	CAISDQEDFNEKLFF	TGTGCCATCAGTGATCAAGAGGACTTTAATGAAAAACTGTTTTTT
NA	TRBJ2-3	many	TRBV15	CATSRQAVQYF	TGTGCCACCAGCAGACAGGCGGTGCAGTATTTT
NA	TRBJ1-1	many	TRBV12-5	CASGLVQTGFGGTEAFF	TGTGCTAGTGGTTTGGTACAAACAGGGTTCGGCGGCACTGAAGCTTTCTTT
NA	TRBJ1-1	NA	TRBV7-6	CASSLDRSIGWMNTEAFF	TGTGCCAGCAGCTTAGATAGGTCAATCGGATGGATGAACACTGAAGCTTTCTTT
TRBD2	TRBJ2-3	many	TRBV4-3	CASSQDGAGGETDTQYF	TGCGCCAGCAGCCAAGACGGAGCGGGAGGGGAGACAGATACGCAGTATTTT
NA	TRBJ1-4	NA	TRBV29-1	CSVLGRGPEGNEKLFF	TGCAGCGTCTTAGGCCGTGGCCCGGAGGGTAATGAAAAACTGTTTTTT
NA	TRBJ1-4	many	TRBV18	CASSRGRNEKLFF	TGTGCCAGCTCACGGGGGCGTAATGAAAAACTGTTTTTT
NA	TRBJ1-5	many	TRBV12-3/TRBV12-4	CASSPPGINQPQHF	TGTGCCAGCAGCCCCCCGGGGATCAATCAGCCCCAGCATTTT
TRBD2	TRBJ2-5	many	TRBV10-3	CAISGNPEGLAGDETQYF	TGTGCCATCAGTGGGAACCCAGAAGGACTAGCGGGAGATGAGACCCAGTACTTC
NA	TRBJ1-2	many	TRBV3-1	CASSETRNYGYTF	TGTGCCAGCAGCGAGACACGCAACTATGGCTACACCTTC
NA	TRBJ2-7	many	TRBV13	CASSLYYEQYF	TGTGCCAGCAGCTTATATTACGAGCAGTACTTC
NA	TRBJ2-1	many	TRBV20-1	CSARSVGVAPYNEQFF	TGCAGTGCTAGATCCGTGGGAGTAGCGCCCTACAATGAGCAGTTCTTC
TRBD2	TRBJ2-1	many	TRBV5-6	CASIIAGGPSNEQFF	TGTGCCAGCATCATAGCGGGGGGGCCTTCCAATGAGCAGTTCTTC
TRBD1	TRBJ1-5	many	TRBV6-2/TRBV6-3	CASRITGDEGQPQHF	TGTGCCAGCAGGATAACAGGGGACGAGGGACAGCCCCAGCATTTT
NA	TRBJ2-1	many	TRBV9	CASSVSSREQFF	TGTGCCAGCAGCGTAAGCAGCAGGGAGCAGTTCTTC
TRBD2	TRBJ2-7	NA	TRBV29-1	CSVEAEREDSYEQYF	TGCAGCGTTGAAGCCGAACGGGAGGACTCCTACGAGCAGTACTTC
NA	TRBJ2-5	many	TRBV27	CASSLWSSETQYF	TGTGCCAGCAGTTTATGGTCTAGTGAGACCCAGTACTTC
NA	TRBJ2-3	many	TRBV10-3	CAISRLGDTDTQYF	TGTGCCATCAGTCGACTGGGGGACACAGATACGCAGTATTTT
NA	TRBJ2-3	NA	TRBV5-1	CASTLGTARDTQYF	TGCGCCAGCACCCTAGGGACTGCCAGGGATACGCAGTATTTT
NA	TRBJ1-1	many	TRBV6-2/TRBV6-3	CASRPGRGQRGTEAFF	TGTGCCAGCAGACCCGGGCGCGGACAGAGGGGCACTGAAGCTTTCTTT
NA	TRBJ2-2	few	TRBV7-8	CASSLGPRDTGELFF	TGTGCCAGCAGCTTAGGTCCCAGGGACACCGGGGAGCTGTTTTTT
TRBD2	TRBJ2-5	few	TRBV12-3/TRBV12-4	CASRGSGRSETQYF	TGTGCCAGCAGGGGCAGCGGGAGGTCAGAGACCCAGTACTTC
NA	TRBJ2-1	NA	TRBV5-6	CASSLVAGEPFF	TGTGCCAGCAGCTTGGTGGCAGGTGAGCCGTTCTTC
NA	TRBJ2-7	many	TRBV7-2	CASSQGGLGSEQYF	TGTGCCAGCAGCCAAGGGGGTCTTGGGAGCGAGCAGTACTTC
TRBD2	TRBJ2-1	many	TRBV20-1	CSATFSGGFWAEQFF	TGCAGTGCGACCTTCTCGGGGGGGTTTTGGGCTGAGCAGTTCTTC
TRBD2	TRBJ2-2	few	TRBV4-1	CASSPTPGTSSGELFF	TGCGCCAGCAGCCCGACCCCCGGGACTAGTAGCGGGGAGCTGTTTTTT
NA	TRBJ1-5	NA	TRBV7-2	CASSPLQGSQPQHF	TGTGCCAGCAGCCCTCTGCAGGGGAGTCAGCCCCAGCATTTT
NA	TRBJ1-3	many	TRBV7-9	CASSFTASSGNTIYF	TGTGCCAGCAGCTTTACAGCGAGCTCTGGAAACACCATATATTTT